Below, 8 T cell receptor beta chains from the same sample are listed, as sequenced in a study of T cell responses to AZD1222 COVID-19 vaccine. Clones were read by immunoSEQ multiplex PCR, and TCRdb kept only the in-frame ones, dropping some. The data hold fewer than 200,000 clones, with approximately 90% observed a single time. Here the sequenced sample was peripheral blood, taken on day 0 of AZD1222 vaccination. Receptors were obtained from an adult in good health.

This chain connects TRBV9 to TRBJ1-3; possibly TRBD1 for D (5 bases). CDR3 size: 15 residues. Germline CDR1 reads SGDLS; CDR2 reads YYNGEE. V shed 1 base and J shed 0 bases, with 8 bases lying between them. For the CDR3, the DNA is TGTGCCAGCAGCGTAACAGGAAGCTCTGGAAACACCATATATTTT. Protein product: CASSVTGSSGNTIYF.

This chain uses TRBV4-2 with TRBJ1-4; 10 bases are shared with TRBD1. This CDR3 is 14 amino acids long. The V gene's germline CDR1 is LGHNA and CDR2 YNFKEQ. Trimming removed 3 bases from V and 5 bases from J; junction bases left unmatched: 0. The CDR3 DNA sequence: TGTGCCAGCAGCCAGGGACAGGGGAATGAAAAACTGTTTTTT. Translation: CASSQGQGNEKLFF.

A remark on this clone: Mismatch with germline at one junction end may stem from a read error. The chain recombines TRBV6-6 with TRBJ2-3; 8 nucleotides align to TRBD2. Per the germline V gene, CDR1 is MNHNY and CDR2 is SVGAGI (reference sequence). The CDR3 contains 14 residues. CDR3 sequence reads: CASSKSDAGGRTLF. Written as DNA, the CDR3 is TGTGCCAGCAGTAAGAGCGACGCGGGGGGCCGAACCCTTTTT.

The chain employs TRBV3-1 (or the pseudogene TRBV3-2) and TRBJ2-7, with D unclear. Germline assignment: CDR1 LGHDT and CDR2 YNNKEL (reference sequence). Trimming cost V 3 bases and J 2 bases, with 8 bases left between them. The length of the CDR3 is 13 residues. CDR3 nucleotide sequence: TGTGCCAGCAGCCATAAGGGTCCCTACGAGCAGTACTTC. This translates into CASSHKGPYEQYF.

The rearrangement uses TRBV6-5 and TRBJ2-7, with D maybe TRBD1 (5 bases). Per the germline V gene, CDR1 is MNHEY and CDR2 is SVGAGI. CDR3 size: 13 residues. V lost 4 bases, J lost 0 bases, and 7 bases lay in between. CDR3 amino acids: CASSSQVSYEQYF. The CDR3 nucleotides read TGTGCCAGCAGTTCACAGGTCTCCTACGAGCAGTACTTC.

This chain links TRBV2 with TRBJ1-3, with unresolved D. V lost 7 bases, J lost 3 bases, and 10 bases lay in between. This CDR3 contains 13 residues. Germline-derived CDR1 and CDR2 are SNHLY and FYNNEI. The CDR3 is CASTRTDGNTIYF. The CDR3 bases are TGTGCCAGCACCCGGACGGATGGAAACACCATATATTTT.

The chain carries TRBV6-2 or TRBV6-3 and TRBJ1-5; tentatively, D is TRBD1 (6 bases). The CDR3 is 16 residues long. Germline CDR1 is MNHEY and CDR2 is SVGEGT. V shed 6 bases and J shed 7 bases, with 22 bases lying between them. CDR3 amino acids: CASSLGTLLGGQPQHF. CDR3 in DNA: TGTGCCAGCAGCCTGGGGACACTCTTAGGGGGGCAGCCCCAGCATTTT.

J is TRBJ1-1 and V is TRBV28; D gene ambiguous. Germline V gene data show CDR1 as MDHEN and CDR2 as SYDVKM. V gave up 3 bases and J gave up 2 bases, with 10 bases separating them. This CDR3 comprises 14 residues. Written as DNA, the CDR3 is TGTGCCAGCAGTTTCGCGGACCGAAACACTGAAGCTTTCTTT. Translated, it gives CASSFADRNTEAFF.